The T cell receptor beta chain under discussion was sequenced for a study of blood T cell repertoires in COVID-19. This clone has a single count. Repertoires were generated with immunoSEQ multiplex PCR, while TCRdb's copy carries only in-frame clones and drops some. The table includes over 120,000 clones, approximately 80% detected once. The length of the CDR3 is 14 residues. CDR1 and CDR2 from the germline V gene are LNHDA and SQIVND (reference sequence). The V and J ends lost 4 bases and 4 bases respectively, with 13 bases between them. Sequencing used peripheral blood. V is TRBV19 and J is TRBJ1-2; no reliable D call. The sequence was obtained from a woman aged 80 or over with active or convalescent COVID-19. CDR3 sequence (DNA): TGTGCCAGTAGTACGGAACACAGAATCTATGGCTACACCTTC. Residues: CASSTEHRIYGYTF.